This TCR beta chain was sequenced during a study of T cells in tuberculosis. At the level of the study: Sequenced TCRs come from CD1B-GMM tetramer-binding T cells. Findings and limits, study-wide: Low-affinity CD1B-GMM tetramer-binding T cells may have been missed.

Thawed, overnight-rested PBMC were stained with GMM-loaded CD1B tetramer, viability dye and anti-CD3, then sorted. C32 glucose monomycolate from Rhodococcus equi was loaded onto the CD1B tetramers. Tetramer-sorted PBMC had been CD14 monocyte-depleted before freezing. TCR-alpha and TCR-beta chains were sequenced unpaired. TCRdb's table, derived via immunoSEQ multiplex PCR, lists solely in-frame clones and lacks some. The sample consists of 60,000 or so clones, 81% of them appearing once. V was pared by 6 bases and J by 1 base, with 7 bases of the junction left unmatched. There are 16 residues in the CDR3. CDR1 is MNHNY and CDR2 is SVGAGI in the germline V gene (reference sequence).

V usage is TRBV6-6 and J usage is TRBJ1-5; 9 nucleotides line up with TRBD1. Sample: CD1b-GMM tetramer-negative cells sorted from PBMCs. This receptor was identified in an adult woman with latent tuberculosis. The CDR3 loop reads CASSSGTGSSNQPQHF. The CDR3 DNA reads TGTGCCAGCAGCTCCGGGACAGGGTCGAGCAATCAGCCCCAGCATTTT.